These 19 T cell receptor beta chains were sequenced from one sample in a study of blood T cell repertoires in COVID-19. The protocol was immunoSEQ multiplex PCR, while the TCRdb copy is restricted to in-frame clones and leaves out a portion. Here the sample spans about 160,000 clones, 70% to 90% being singletons. Sample: peripheral blood. The receptors come from a woman aged 50 to 60 with COVID-19, enrolled during active disease.

The chain combines TRBV7-6 with TRBJ2-1; TRBD2 is a possible D gene (5 bases). V lost 1 base and J 7 bases, leaving 8 bases between the germline ends. This CDR3 comprises 13 residues. The germline V gene encodes CDR1 SGHVS and CDR2 FNYEAQ. The CDR3 region is CASSLERWNEQFF. The CDR3 DNA reads TGTGCCAGCAGCTTAGAGCGGTGGAATGAGCAGTTCTTC.

The chain employs TRBV18 and TRBJ2-3; D is undetermined. The germline gives CDR1 KGHSH, CDR2 LQKENI. V shed 4 bases and J shed 0 bases, with 11 bases lying between them. The CDR3 totals 15 residues. The DNA of the CDR3 is TGTGCCAGCTCACAAAGCGATAGTAGCACAGATACGCAGTATTTT. This codes for CASSQSDSSTDTQYF.

The chain combines TRBV19 with TRBJ2-4; TRBD2 is a possible D gene (5 bases). There are 13 residues in the CDR3. The germline gives CDR1 LNHDA, CDR2 SQIVND (reference sequence). V was shortened by 7 bases and J by 6 bases, with 13 bases between the two germline ends. CDR3 protein: CASTGNWGNIQYF. CDR3 nucleotide sequence: TGTGCCAGTACGGGGAATTGGGGAAACATTCAGTACTTC.

The V and J genes are TRBV5-1 and TRBJ2-2; perhaps TRBD1 as D (5 bases). The CDR3 contains 13 residues. Germline V lookup: CDR1 SGHRS, CDR2 YFSETQ. Deletions cut 1 base from V and 8 bases from J, with 9 bases between. The CDR3 loop reads CASSLIGVGELFF. The CDR3 DNA is TGCGCCAGCAGCTTGATAGGGGTAGGGGAGCTGTTTTTT.

The count of this clone is one. The CDR3 DNA follows: TGCGCCAGCAGCCCTTACAGTACCGGGGAGCTGTTTTTT. Translation gives CASSPYSTGELFF. The chain combines TRBV5-1 with TRBJ2-2; the D is unclear. CDR1 is SGHRS, CDR2 YFSETQ, per germline. The CDR3 loop spans 13 amino acids. V gave up 4 bases and J gave up 5 bases, with 9 bases separating them.

The J gene is TRBJ2-1, the V gene TRBV4-1; D gene ambiguous. This CDR3 is built from 13 residues. Germline V lookup: CDR1 MGHRA, CDR2 YSYEKL. Between the trimmed V and J ends, which lost 4 bases and 8 bases, there was a span of 12 bases. The CDR3 bases are TGCGCCAGCAGCCTCACAATCGCCTATGAGCAGTTCTTC. It specifies CASSLTIAYEQFF.

As regards this clone: The same CDR3 arises from other DNA sequences in this sample as well. J is TRBJ1-1 and V is TRBV5-1; 7 positions agree with TRBD1. V lost 3 bases, J lost 2 bases, and 4 bases stayed unmatched. Germline V CDR1 and CDR2: SGHRS, YFSETQ. There are 14 residues in the CDR3. CDR3 coding DNA: TGCGCCAGCAGCTCAGGACAGGCTAACACTGAAGCTTTCTTT. It specifies CASSSGQANTEAFF.

This chain joins TRBV3-1 (or the pseudogene TRBV3-2) and TRBJ2-1; TRBD2 matches at 8 bases. From germline, CDR1 is LGHDT and CDR2 YNNKEL (reference sequence). CDR3 size: 16 residues. V lost 3 bases to trimming and J lost 2 bases; unmatched junction nucleotides: 6. DNA of the CDR3: TGTGCCAGCAGCCACGAGGGCGGGGGGACCTACAATGAGCAGTTCTTC. Translation gives CASSHEGGGTYNEQFF.

This chain uses TRBV5-5 with TRBJ2-5; 8 nucleotides align to TRBD1. Germline V lookup: CDR1 SGHKS, CDR2 YYEKEE (reference sequence). With V trimmed by 0 bases and J by 4 bases, 5 bases remained unmatched. This CDR3 region has 15 residues. The CDR3 here is CASSLGQGSGETQYF. The CDR3 nucleotides read TGTGCCAGCAGCTTGGGACAGGGGTCGGGAGAGACCCAGTACTTC.

The chain combines TRBV29-1 with TRBJ2-7; possibly TRBD2 for D (7 bases). Germline V gives CDR1 SQVTM, CDR2 ANQGSEA. Deletions cut 5 bases from V and 4 bases from J, with 12 bases between. The CDR3 is 12 amino acids. The CDR3 spells CSVKGGDYEQYF. CDR3 coding DNA: TGCAGCGTTAAGGGGGGGGATTACGAGCAGTACTTC.

The V gene is TRBV24-1, the J gene TRBJ2-3, with 10 positions matching TRBD1. The V gene's germline CDR1 is KGHDR and CDR2 SFDVKD. The CDR3 runs 16 residues. After removal of 3 bases from V and 4 bases from J, the junction contained 6 bases not matched to a gene. The CDR3 spells CATSDRTGGVSDTQYF. CDR3 coding DNA: TGTGCCACCAGTGATCGGACAGGGGGAGTCTCAGATACGCAGTATTTT.

The chain joins TRBV10-2 to TRBJ2-1; 8 nucleotides align to TRBD1. V lost 4 bases to trimming and J lost 8 bases; unmatched junction nucleotides: 10. Germline assignment: CDR1 WSHSY and CDR2 SAAADI. CDR3 length: 15 amino acids. In nucleotides, the CDR3 is TGCGCCAGCAGTGCTGGACAGGGTCTTCCGGATGAGCAGTTCTTC. Residues: CASSAGQGLPDEQFF.

The J gene is TRBJ2-5, the V gene TRBV7-9; 7 bases agree with TRBD2. This CDR3 is 15 amino acids long. V lost 7 bases and J lost 1; bases outside the gene matches: 9. The germline V gene encodes CDR1 SEHNR and CDR2 FQNEAQ (reference sequence). The CDR3 region is CASNIGRGIQETQYF. The CDR3 coding sequence is TGTGCCAGCAACATCGGGCGGGGGATCCAAGAGACCCAGTACTTC. The full variable domain, rest sourced from reference TRBV7-9 and TRBJ2-5, is DTGVSQNPRHKITKRGQNVTFRCDPISEHNRLYWYRQTLGQGPEFLTYFQNEAQLEKSRLLSDRFSAERPKGSFSTLEIQRTEQGDSAMYLCASNIGRGIQETQYFGPGTRLLVL.

The rearrangement joins TRBV7-3 to TRBJ2-7; 9 bases align to TRBD2. CDR3 size: 15 residues. The ends lost 2 bases at V and 0 bases at J; junction bases unmatched: 2. CDR1 is SGHTA and CDR2 is FQGTGA in the germline V gene. The CDR3 DNA reads as TGTGCCAGCAGCTTACTAGCGGGGAGCTCCTACGAGCAGTACTTC. Protein: CASSLLAGSSYEQYF.

The V gene is TRBV7-6, the J gene TRBJ2-1, with 11 positions matching TRBD2. The CDR3 is 16 residues long. The ends lost 5 bases at V and 4 bases at J; junction bases unmatched: 7. CDR1 SGHVS and CDR2 FNYEAQ come from the germline V gene. The CDR3 reads CASSVTGTSGYNEQFF. CDR3 sequence (DNA): TGTGCCAGCAGCGTGACCGGGACTAGCGGTTACAATGAGCAGTTCTTC.

The chain recombines TRBV28 with TRBJ1-6; no reliable D call. Germline values: CDR1 MDHEN, CDR2 SYDVKM. V dropped 5 bases and J dropped 1 base, with 12 bases sitting between them. The CDR3 length is 16 residues. Here the CDR3 reads CASSTLGSSYNSPLHF. The CDR3 region has the DNA TGTGCCAGCAGTACCCTAGGAAGTTCCTATAATTCACCCCTCCACTTT.

The CDR3 bases are TGCAGTGCTAGTCACAGCAGCTCCTACAATGAGCAGTTCTTC. Its translation: CSASHSSSYNEQFF. V is TRBV20-1 and J is TRBJ2-1, with no clear D. The CDR3 spans 14 residues. Germline V lookup: CDR1 DFQATT, CDR2 SNEGSKA (reference sequence). V shed 3 bases and J shed 0 bases, with 9 bases lying between them.

The chain combines TRBV19 with TRBJ2-1; 11 bases align to TRBD2. V dropped 8 bases and J dropped 5; count of bases not matched to a gene: 5. CDR3 length: 14 amino acids. Germline V lookup: CDR1 LNHDA, CDR2 SQIVND (reference sequence). The CDR3 DNA is TGTGCCAGTTCCGGGACTAGCGGTCACAATGAGCAGTTCTTC. Translation: CASSGTSGHNEQFF.

The rearrangement links TRBV4-1 to TRBJ1-1, with no clear D. This CDR3 has 16 residues. Germline V gene lookup returns CDR1 MGHRA and CDR2 YSYEKL. With 0 bases removed from V and 3 bases from J, the gap between germline ends came to 14 bases. The CDR3 region has the DNA TGCGCCAGCAGCCAAGATGCCCGGGGATCAGACACTGAAGCTTTCTTT. Its protein is CASSQDARGSDTEAFF.